This entry lists 23 T cell receptor beta chains sequenced from one sample in a study of PD-1 blockade in classical Hodgkin lymphoma. Some clones are missing from TCRdb's copy, which holds only in-frame ones; the method was immunoSEQ multiplex PCR. The sample has nearly 35,000 clones, more than 85% seen once. Time point noted: newly diagnosed, previously untreated cHL patient sample. The CD4+ T cells used were purified from thawed PBMCs through magnetic negative selection. Sample: CD4+ T cells from blood. The receptors were gathered from a human donor with classical Hodgkin lymphoma.

The chain employs TRBV9 and TRBJ1-3, with D possibly matching TRBD1 (5 bases). The V and J ends lost 0 bases and 2 bases respectively, with 18 bases between them. The CDR3 is 18 amino acids. The V gene's germline CDR1 is SGDLS and CDR2 YYNGEE. The CDR3, as DNA: TGTGCCAGCAGCGTAGACCGCGCTTTTGGGGGAACTGGAAACACCATATATTTT. Its translation is CASSVDRAFGGTGNTIYF.

This chain connects TRBV5-4 to TRBJ2-1; maybe TRBD2 (7 bases). Germline V lookup: CDR1 SGHNT, CDR2 YYREEE (reference sequence). The V end was cut by 2 bases, the J end by 3 bases, with 15 bases between. This CDR3 has 16 residues. Written as DNA, the CDR3 is TGTGCCAGCAGCTTTATGGGGGGGGCGAGCTACAATGAGCAGTTCTTC. Translated, it gives CASSFMGGASYNEQFF. Full variable domain (outside the CDR3, taken from reference TRBV5-4 and TRBJ2-1): ETGVTQSPTHLIKTRGQQVTLRCSSQSGHNTVSWYQQALGQGPQFIFQYYREEENGRGNFPPRFSGLQFPNYSSELNVNALELDDSALYLCASSFMGGASYNEQFFGPGTRLTVL.

The V and J genes are TRBV6-1 and TRBJ2-7; weak D call: TRBD1 (5 bases). The germline CDR1 and CDR2 sequences are MNHNS and SASEGT. V was shortened by 7 bases and J by 4 bases, with 8 bases between the two germline ends. The CDR3 runs 11 residues. This CDR3 is CASTAGYEQYF. CDR3 bases: TGTGCCAGCACCGCAGGGTACGAGCAGTACTTC.

The V gene is TRBV28, the J gene TRBJ1-2; D unresolved. The germline gives CDR1 MDHEN, CDR2 SYDVKM. Trimming pared 7 bases from V and 2 bases from J, leaving 14 bases between. The CDR3 contains 14 residues. CDR3 sequence (DNA): TGTGCCAGCAAAATAGGCAGTATCAACTATGGCTACACCTTC. Translating gives CASKIGSINYGYTF.

The rearrangement links TRBV7-2 to TRBJ2-1; 9 bases match TRBD2. J was trimmed by 9 bases and V by 1 base; bases with no gene match: 4. Germline V gene sequence: CDR1 SGHTA, CDR2 FQGNSA. This CDR3 is 14 amino acids long. As DNA, the CDR3 is TGTGCCAGCAGCTTAGGTTTGCGGGAGGGTGAGCAGTTCTTC. This gives the protein CASSLGLREGEQFF.

The V and J genes are TRBV10-3 and TRBJ2-7, with unresolved D. The V and J ends lost 0 bases and 5 bases respectively, with 8 bases between them. Germline loops: CDR1 ENHRY, CDR2 SYGVKD. The length of the CDR3 is 13 residues. CDR3 residues: CAISESWGNEQYF. CDR3 nucleotides: TGTGCCATCAGTGAGTCGTGGGGAAACGAGCAGTACTTC.

CDR3 DNA: TGTGCCAGCAGCTTATTAGCGGGAGGCACCTACGAGCAGTACTTC. Its protein is CASSLLAGGTYEQYF. The rearrangement links TRBV11-2 to TRBJ2-7; 10 bases agree with TRBD2. Trimming cost V 2 bases and J 2 bases; bases outside gene matches: 3. The CDR3 length is 15 residues. CDR1 and CDR2 (germline): SGHAT, FQNNGV.

The count of this clone is one. The rearrangement joins TRBV7-8 to TRBJ1-2, with TRBD1 matching 9 bases. Per germline, CDR1 SGHVS and CDR2 FQNEAQ. This CDR3 spans 15 amino acids. V was clipped by 2 bases and J by 7 bases; unmatched bases: 8. For the CDR3, the DNA is TGTGCCAGCAGCTTAATCGGACAGGGGACGGGTGGCTACACCTTC. Translated, it gives CASSLIGQGTGGYTF.

This chain uses TRBV7-9 with TRBJ2-3; 10 bases line up with TRBD2. The germline V gene has CDR1 SEHNR and CDR2 FQNEAQ (reference sequence). The CDR3 has 16 residues. The J segment lost 2 bases and the V segment lost 2 bases, leaving 4 bases of the junction unmatched. The CDR3 is CASSLRLAGPTDTQYF. The CDR3 coding sequence is TGTGCCAGCAGCTTACGACTAGCGGGCCCCACAGATACGCAGTATTTT.

This sequence joins TRBV9 and TRBJ2-5; no firm D call. Germline CDR1 reads SGDLS; CDR2 reads YYNGEE. The V and J ends lost 3 bases and 5 bases respectively, with 11 bases between them. The CDR3 runs 13 residues. The CDR3 loop is CASSGPSKETQYF. The DNA for the CDR3 is TGTGCCAGCAGCGGGCCAAGTAAGGAGACCCAGTACTTC.

The V and J genes are TRBV10-3 and TRBJ1-2, with D perhaps TRBD1 (6 bases). The CDR3 loop spans 14 amino acids. V dropped 7 bases and J dropped 2 bases, with 14 bases sitting between them. Germline CDR1 ENHRY, CDR2 SYGVKD. CDR3 sequence: CAITRGVSNYGYTF. CDR3 DNA sequence: TGTGCCATCACTAGGGGGGTTTCCAACTATGGCTACACCTTC.

In its sample, this clone was seen a few times. The rearrangement links TRBV19 to TRBJ1-2; D not resolved. CDR3 size: 13 residues. Germline V gene data show CDR1 as LNHDA and CDR2 as SQIVND (reference sequence). The germline V and J ends were trimmed by 3 bases and 5 bases, with 10 bases remaining between them. CDR3 coding DNA: TGTGCCAGTAGTATGCCTACGTTTTATGGCTACACCTTC. This sequence encodes CASSMPTFYGYTF.

The CDR3 loop is CASSRSGSSSYEQYF. The CDR3 DNA reads TGTGCCAGCAGCAGGAGCGGGTCAAGCTCCTACGAGCAGTACTTC. V and J are TRBV9 and TRBJ2-7; D is possibly TRBD2 (6 bases). The CDR3 runs to 15 residues. The V gene's germline CDR1 is SGDLS and CDR2 YYNGEE. The ends were cut back, 4 bases at V and 0 bases at J, with 14 bases in the middle.

The chain joins TRBV7-2 to TRBJ2-3, with 10 nucleotides matching TRBD2. Per the germline V gene, CDR1 is SGHTA and CDR2 is FQGNSA. V trimming: 6 bases; J trimming: 4 bases; junction bases outside the gene matches: 10. This CDR3 spans 16 amino acids. The CDR3 DNA is TGTGCCAGCAGATACAAAGCGGGAGGGCCCTCAGATACGCAGTATTTT. Amino acid sequence: CASRYKAGGPSDTQYF.

This rearrangement joins TRBV5-1 to TRBJ2-5; D is perhaps TRBD1 (7 bases). There are 15 residues in the CDR3. Looked up from germline, CDR1 is SGHRS and CDR2 is YFSETQ. Trimming pared 3 bases from V and 5 bases from J, leaving 17 bases between. The CDR3 reads CASSSGDRQGETQYF. CDR3 in DNA: TGCGCCAGCAGCTCGGGGGACCGACAGGGTGAGACCCAGTACTTC.

This clone was seen once. CDR3 DNA: TGCGCCAGCAGCTTGGTTAGCGGGAGCGGGGGAGATACGCAGTATTTT. Its protein is CASSLVSGSGGDTQYF. This chain uses TRBV5-1 with TRBJ2-3; TRBD2 agrees at 9 bases. Trimming removed 0 bases from V and 5 bases from J; junction bases left unmatched: 7. The CDR3 runs 16 residues. Germline V CDR1 and CDR2: SGHRS, YFSETQ.

The chain recombines TRBV5-1 with TRBJ2-3, with D perhaps matching TRBD2 (5 bases). V was trimmed by 0 bases and J by 4 bases, leaving 12 bases between them. CDR1 and CDR2 (germline): SGHRS, YFSETQ. The CDR3 is 15 residues long. CDR3 protein: CASSLDRGWADTQYF. The CDR3, as DNA: TGCGCCAGCAGCTTGGATCGGGGTTGGGCAGATACGCAGTATTTT. Variable domain in full (rest from reference TRBV5-1 and TRBJ2-3): KAGVTQTPRYLIKTRGQQVTLSCSPISGHRSVSWYQQTPGQGLQFLFEYFSETQRNKGNFPGRFSGRQFSNSRSEMNVSTLELGDSALYLCASSLDRGWADTQYFGPGTRLTVL.

The chain links TRBV19 to TRBJ1-1; D might be TRBD1 (5 bases). Trimming removed 1 base at V and 0 bases at J, with 6 bases between. Germline V gene lookup returns CDR1 LNHDA and CDR2 SQIVND (reference sequence). The CDR3 is made up of 14 amino acids. This chain's CDR3 is CASSIGGVNTEAFF. In nucleotides, the CDR3 is TGTGCCAGTAGTATAGGAGGGGTGAACACTGAAGCTTTCTTT.

The table lists this clone with a few counts. The V call is TRBV18, the J call TRBJ2-6; a weak D match, TRBD1 (6 bases). The germline V gene has CDR1 KGHSH and CDR2 LQKENI. Trimming removed 6 bases from V and 4 bases from J, with 16 bases in between. This CDR3 is 16 amino acids long. The CDR3 protein is CASSRTTGAGANVLTF. CDR3 DNA sequence: TGTGCCAGCTCCCGGACGACAGGAGCCGGGGCCAACGTCCTGACTTTC.

The chain recombines TRBV5-4 with TRBJ1-6; 8 nucleotides line up with TRBD1. Trimming cost V 4 bases and J 5 bases; bases outside gene matches: 5. CDR1 is SGHNT and CDR2 is YYREEE in the germline V gene (reference sequence). The CDR3 has 15 amino acids. The CDR3 is CASSPTDRDNSPLHF. In nucleotides, the CDR3 is TGTGCCAGCAGCCCTACGGACAGGGATAATTCACCCCTCCACTTT.

CDR3 protein: CASGAAQEQFF. The CDR3 DNA sequence: TGTGCCAGCGGGGCAGCACAGGAGCAGTTCTTC. This rearrangement joins TRBV7-2 to TRBJ2-1, with a weak D call TRBD1 (5 bases). The CDR3 extends over 11 amino acids. CDR1 and CDR2 from the germline V gene are SGHTA and FQGNSA. V lost 8 bases to trimming and J lost 10 bases, with 12 bases between them. Supplemented by reference TRBV7-2 and TRBJ2-1, the full variable domain reads GAGVSQSPSNKVTEKGKDVELRCDPISGHTALYWYRQSLGQGLEFLIYFQGNSAPDKSGLPSDRFSAERTGGSVSTLTIQRTQQEDSAVYLCASGAAQEQFFGPGTRLTVL.

CDR3 amino acids: CASSFNWGKGTEAFF. The CDR3 coding sequence is TGTGCCAGCAGTTTTAATTGGGGGAAGGGGACTGAAGCTTTCTTT. The chain combines TRBV27 with TRBJ1-1, with D perhaps TRBD1 (5 bases). CDR1 is MNHEY, CDR2 SMNVEV, per germline (reference sequence). V was clipped by 3 bases and J by 5 bases, with 16 bases between them. The CDR3 loop spans 15 amino acids.

V gene TRBV4-1 combines with J gene TRBJ1-2; D might be TRBD1 (5 bases). The germline V and J ends were trimmed by 1 base and 7 bases, with 13 bases remaining between them. CDR3 length: 14 residues. Germline V gene lookup returns CDR1 MGHRA and CDR2 YSYEKL. CDR3 amino acids: CASSQVGAGSGYTF. CDR3 DNA sequence: TGCGCCAGCAGCCAAGTTGGGGCAGGGAGTGGCTACACCTTC.